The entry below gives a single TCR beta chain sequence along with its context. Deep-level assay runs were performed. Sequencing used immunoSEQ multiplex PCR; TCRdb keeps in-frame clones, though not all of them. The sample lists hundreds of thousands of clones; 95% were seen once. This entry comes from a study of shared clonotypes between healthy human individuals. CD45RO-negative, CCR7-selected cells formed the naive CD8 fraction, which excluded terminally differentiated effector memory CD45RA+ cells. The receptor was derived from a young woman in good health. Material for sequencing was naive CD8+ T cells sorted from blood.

CDR3 residues: CASSMGQNSYEQYF. The CDR3 DNA follows: TGTGCCAGTAGTATGGGGCAGAACTCCTACGAGCAGTACTTC. This chain connects TRBV19 to TRBJ2-7, with D possibly being TRBD1 (5 bases). V was shortened by 3 bases and J by 0 bases, with 9 bases between the two germline ends. Germline CDR1 is LNHDA and CDR2 is SQIVND (reference sequence). This CDR3 contains 14 residues.